Presented here are 5 T cell receptor beta chains from one specimen sequenced in a study of control samples from healthy donors and cancer patients (dated by TCRdb to about 2020). Receptor libraries were prepared by the immunoSEQ multiplex PCR assay. This immuneACCESS table, as held by TCRdb, lists in-frame sequences with V and J called but not all clones. Of the missing ones, under half trace to an unresolved V gene in checked studies; the others have no known cause. This sample holds more than 110,000 clones; roughly 92% were observed only once. The biggest ten clones account for around 11% of the sample. The sample was blood. Every receptor here comes from a man aged 25-45 years in good health.

The CDR3 DNA sequence: TGTGCCAGCAGTCGAGCGGGACGCGCAGATACGCAGTATTTT. It is translated as CASSRAGRADTQYF. The chain is built from TRBV28 and TRBJ2-3, with TRBD2 identical over 7 bases. V gave up 5 bases and J gave up 4 bases; unmatched junction bases: 6. The CDR3 runs to 14 residues. Germline CDR1 and CDR2: MDHEN and SYDVKM.

The V gene is TRBV3-1 (or the pseudogene TRBV3-2), the J gene TRBJ1-4, with 9 bases that match TRBD1. The V gene's germline CDR1 is LGHDT and CDR2 YNNKEL (reference sequence). J was trimmed by 5 bases and V by 2 bases; bases with no gene match: 3. The CDR3 sequence is 15 residues long. CDR3 coding DNA: TGTGCCAGCAGCCAAACCGGGACAGGGAATGAAAAACTGTTTTTT. Amino acids: CASSQTGTGNEKLFF.

The chain has TRBV2 and TRBJ2-7; tentative D call: TRBD2 (6 bases). The ends were cut back, 5 bases at V and 7 bases at J, with 18 bases in the middle. In germline, CDR1 is SNHLY, CDR2 FYNNEI. CDR3 size: 14 residues. The CDR3 coding sequence is TGTGCCAGCAGTTCGGGACTCCGCGGGCGGGAGCAGTACTTC. This translates into CASSSGLRGREQYF. The variable domain in full, completed from reference TRBV2 and TRBJ2-7, reads EPEVTQTPSHQVTQMGQEVILRCVPISNHLYFYWYRQILGQKVEFLVSFYNNEISEKSEIFDDQFSVERPDGSNFTLKIRSTKLEDSAMYFCASSSGLRGREQYFGPGTRLTVT.

This clone occurred once. The chain employs TRBV18 and TRBJ2-7; TRBD1 matches at 9 bases. Looked up from germline, CDR1 is KGHSH and CDR2 is LQKENI. The V segment lost 4 bases and the J segment 3 bases; nucleotides outside the gene matches: 7. The CDR3 is 15 amino acids. In DNA, the CDR3 is TGTGCCAGCTCACGAGGACAGGGGTTCATCTACGAGCAGTACTTC. This encodes CASSRGQGFIYEQYF.

This chain connects TRBV11-3 to TRBJ2-5; 11 nucleotides match TRBD1. The CDR3 totals 15 residues. Germline values: CDR1 SGHNT, CDR2 YENEEA. The trim removed 5 bases at V and 4 bases at J, leaving 6 bases unmatched. The DNA of the CDR3 is TGTGCCAGCAGCCAAACTGGGACAGGGGGAGAGACCCAGTACTTC. Translated, it gives CASSQTGTGGETQYF.